The entry below gives a single T cell receptor beta chain sequence along with its context. This sample is drawn from a study of technical replicates of blood from several donors. The assay was immunoSEQ multiplex PCR, and TCRdb's table has in-frame clones only and misses some. Here the sample spans approximately 79,000 clones, 75% to 95% being singletons. Germline V gene sequence: CDR1 KGHSH, CDR2 LQKENI. The CDR3 totals 15 residues. The V gene lost 1 base and the J gene lost 4 bases, with 13 bases spanning the gap. What was sequenced was T cells isolated from PBMCs. V and J are TRBV18 and TRBJ1-1; no clear D gene. This TCR came from a human donor in good health. This CDR3 is CASSPRGIEGTEAFF. CDR3 DNA sequence: TGTGCCAGCTCACCACGCGGGATAGAGGGCACTGAAGCTTTCTTT. The full variable domain, with the rest looked up from reference TRBV18 and TRBJ1-1, is NAGVMQNPRHLVRRRGQEARLRCSPMKGHSHVYWYRQLPEEGLKFMVYLQKENIIDESGMPKERFSAEFPKEGPSILRIQQVVRGDSAAYFCASSPRGIEGTEAFFGQGTRLTVV.